The present T cell receptor beta chain was sequenced within a study of T cells in Graves' hyperthyroidism and ophthalmopathy. Looking at the study overall: The initial diagnosis was the point when peripheral blood was collected, ahead of any treatment.

Study findings and constraints: By a 13 V-J model, ophthalmopathy was set apart from stable hyperthyroidism. Appearing also in blood were most of the thyroid clonotypes expanded above 0.001.

RNA transcripts served as the template for amplifying TCR beta CDR3 regions. The HTBI set primed first-round TCR CDR3 RT-PCR. TCRdb called the multiplex PCR reads again in MiXCR, with one record for every CDR3 protein. Of roughly 600,000 distinct CDR3 sequences listed, roughly 15% are singletons. This clonotype was found a few times. Its antigen is unidentified. With V trimmed by 8 bases and J by 2 bases, 20 bases remained unmatched. Germline assignment: CDR1 MGHDK and CDR2 SYGVNS. The CDR3 length is 18 residues. The chain recombines TRBV25-1 with TRBJ2-5; 7 bases are a match to TRBD2. Input material: blood. The receptor was isolated from a woman between 50 and 59 years old with Graves' ophthalmopathy. This CDR3 is CASRPTGGSLTGQETQYF. The DNA of the CDR3 is TGTGCCAGCCGCCCCACGGGCGGGAGTTTAACTGGTCAAGAGACCCAGTACTTC.